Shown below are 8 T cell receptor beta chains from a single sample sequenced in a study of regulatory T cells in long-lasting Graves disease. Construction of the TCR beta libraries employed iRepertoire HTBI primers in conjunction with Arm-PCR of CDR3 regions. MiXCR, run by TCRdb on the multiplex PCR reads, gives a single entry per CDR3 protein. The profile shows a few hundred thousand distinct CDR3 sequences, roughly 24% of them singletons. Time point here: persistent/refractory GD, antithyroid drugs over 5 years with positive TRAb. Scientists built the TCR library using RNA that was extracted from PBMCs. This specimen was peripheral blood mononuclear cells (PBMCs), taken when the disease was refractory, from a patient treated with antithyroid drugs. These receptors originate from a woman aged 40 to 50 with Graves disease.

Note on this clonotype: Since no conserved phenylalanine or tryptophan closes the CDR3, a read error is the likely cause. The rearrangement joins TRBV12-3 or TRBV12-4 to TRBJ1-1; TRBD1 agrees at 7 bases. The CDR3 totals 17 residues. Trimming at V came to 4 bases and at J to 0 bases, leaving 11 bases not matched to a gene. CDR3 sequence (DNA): TGTGCCAGCAGTTCTAGACAGGGTTTTCTGCTGAACACTGAAGCTTTCTCT. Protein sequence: CASSSRQGFLLNTEAFS.

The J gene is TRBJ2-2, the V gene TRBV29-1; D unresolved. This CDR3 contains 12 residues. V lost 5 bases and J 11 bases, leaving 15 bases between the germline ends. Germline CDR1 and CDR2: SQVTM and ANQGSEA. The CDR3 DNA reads TGCAGCGTTTCGCGACCGATAGGAGAGCTGTTTTTT. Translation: CSVSRPIGELFF.

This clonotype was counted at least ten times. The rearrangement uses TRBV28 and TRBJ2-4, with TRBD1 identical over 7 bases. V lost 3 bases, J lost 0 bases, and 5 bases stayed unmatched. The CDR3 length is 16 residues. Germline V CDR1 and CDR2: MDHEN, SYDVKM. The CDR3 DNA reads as TGTGCCAGCAGTTTTGCCGGACAGGTAGCCAAAAACATTCAGTACTTC. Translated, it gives CASSFAGQVAKNIQYF.

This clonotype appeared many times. CDR3 sequence reads: CASSLPGGIQYF. CDR3 DNA: TGCGCCAGCAGCTTGCCCGGCGGCATTCAGTACTTC. The J gene is TRBJ2-4, the V gene TRBV5-1; D is uncertain. The CDR3 runs 12 residues. The germline CDR1 and CDR2 sequences are SGHRS and YFSETQ. Between the trimmed V and J ends, which lost 1 base and 9 bases, there was a span of 8 bases.

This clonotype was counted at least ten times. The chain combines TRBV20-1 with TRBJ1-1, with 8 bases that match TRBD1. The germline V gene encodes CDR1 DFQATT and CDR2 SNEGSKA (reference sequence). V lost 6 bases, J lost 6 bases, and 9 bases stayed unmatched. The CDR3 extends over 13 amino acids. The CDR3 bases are TGCAGTGCAACCAGGACAGGGCGTCCTGAAGCTTTCTTT. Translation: CSATRTGRPEAFF.

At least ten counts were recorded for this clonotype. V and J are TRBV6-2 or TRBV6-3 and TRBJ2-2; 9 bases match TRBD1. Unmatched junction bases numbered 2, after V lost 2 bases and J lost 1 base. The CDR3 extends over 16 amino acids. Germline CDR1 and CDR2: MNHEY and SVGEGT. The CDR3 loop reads CASSYGDRVNTGELFF. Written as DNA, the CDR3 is TGTGCCAGCAGTTACGGGGACAGGGTGAACACCGGGGAGCTGTTTTTT.

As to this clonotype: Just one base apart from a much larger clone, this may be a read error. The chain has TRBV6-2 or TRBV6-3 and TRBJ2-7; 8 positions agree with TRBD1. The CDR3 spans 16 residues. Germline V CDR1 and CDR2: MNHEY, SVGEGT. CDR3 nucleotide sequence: TGTGCCAGCGGTTACTCTCTCCCCGGACAGGGCTACGAGCAGTACTTC. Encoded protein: CASGYSLPGQGYEQYF.

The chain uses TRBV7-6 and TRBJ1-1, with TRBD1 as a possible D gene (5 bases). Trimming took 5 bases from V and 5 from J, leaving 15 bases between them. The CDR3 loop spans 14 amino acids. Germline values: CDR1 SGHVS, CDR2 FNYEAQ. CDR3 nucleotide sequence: TGTGCCAGCAGCCTGGGACCCCTTGGGACTGAAGCTTTCTTT. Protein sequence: CASSLGPLGTEAFF.